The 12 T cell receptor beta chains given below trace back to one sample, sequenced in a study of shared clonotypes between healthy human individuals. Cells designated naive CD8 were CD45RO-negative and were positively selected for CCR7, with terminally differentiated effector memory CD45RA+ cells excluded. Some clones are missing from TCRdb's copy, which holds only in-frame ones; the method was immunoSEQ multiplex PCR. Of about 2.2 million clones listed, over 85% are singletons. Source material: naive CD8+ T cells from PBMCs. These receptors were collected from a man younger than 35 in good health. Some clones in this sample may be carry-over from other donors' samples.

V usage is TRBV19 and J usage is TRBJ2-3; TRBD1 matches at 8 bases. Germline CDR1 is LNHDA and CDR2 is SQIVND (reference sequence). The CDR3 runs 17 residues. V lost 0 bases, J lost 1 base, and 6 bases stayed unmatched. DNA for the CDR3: TGTGCCAGTAGTATAGATCTCGAGACAGGGGGCACAGATACGCAGTATTTT. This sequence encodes CASSIDLETGGTDTQYF.

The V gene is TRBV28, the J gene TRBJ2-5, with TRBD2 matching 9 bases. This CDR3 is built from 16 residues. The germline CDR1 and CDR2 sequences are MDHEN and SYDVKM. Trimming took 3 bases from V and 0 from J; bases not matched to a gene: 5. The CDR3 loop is CASSFVASGDQETQYF. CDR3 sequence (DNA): TGTGCCAGCAGTTTCGTAGCTAGCGGGGACCAAGAGACCCAGTACTTC. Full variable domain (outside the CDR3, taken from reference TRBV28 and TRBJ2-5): DVKVTQSSRYLVKRTGEKVFLECVQDMDHENMFWYRQDPGLGLRLIYFSYDVKMKEKGDIPEGYSVSREKKERFSLILESASTNQTSMYLCASSFVASGDQETQYFGPGTRLLVL.

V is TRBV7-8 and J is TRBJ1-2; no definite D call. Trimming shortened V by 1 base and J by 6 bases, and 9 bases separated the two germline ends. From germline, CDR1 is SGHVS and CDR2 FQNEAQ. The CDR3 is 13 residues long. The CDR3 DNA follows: TGTGCCAGCAGCTTAGAAGTGGCGCATGGCTACACCTTC. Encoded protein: CASSLEVAHGYTF.

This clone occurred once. The DNA of the CDR3 is TGTGCCAGCAGTGATTTCAGCGGGAGCACCGGGGAGCTGTTTTTT. Its translation: CASSDFSGSTGELFF. The chain joins TRBV2 to TRBJ2-2, with 8 bases lining up with TRBD2. Germline assignment: CDR1 SNHLY and CDR2 FYNNEI. The V gene end was trimmed by 3 bases and the J gene end by 4 bases; junction bases not matched to a gene: 4. The CDR3 runs 15 residues.

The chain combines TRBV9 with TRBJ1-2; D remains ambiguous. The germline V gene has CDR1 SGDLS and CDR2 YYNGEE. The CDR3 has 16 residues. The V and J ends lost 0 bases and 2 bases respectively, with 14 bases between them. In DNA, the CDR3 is TGTGCCAGCAGCGTAGGGCCAGTCCTATTCAACTATGGCTACACCTTC. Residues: CASSVGPVLFNYGYTF.

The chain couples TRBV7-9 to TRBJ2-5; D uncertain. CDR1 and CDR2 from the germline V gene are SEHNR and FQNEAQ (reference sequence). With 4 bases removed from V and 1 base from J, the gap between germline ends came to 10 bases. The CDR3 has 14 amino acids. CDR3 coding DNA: TGTGCCAGCAGCTCACCCAGACTCCAAGAGACCCAGTACTTC. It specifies CASSSPRLQETQYF.

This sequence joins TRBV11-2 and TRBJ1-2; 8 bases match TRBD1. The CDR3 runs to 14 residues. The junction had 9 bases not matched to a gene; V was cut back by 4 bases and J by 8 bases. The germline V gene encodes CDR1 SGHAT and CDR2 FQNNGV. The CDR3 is CASSWGQVQEGYTF. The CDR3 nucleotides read TGTGCCAGCAGCTGGGGACAGGTACAGGAGGGCTACACCTTC.

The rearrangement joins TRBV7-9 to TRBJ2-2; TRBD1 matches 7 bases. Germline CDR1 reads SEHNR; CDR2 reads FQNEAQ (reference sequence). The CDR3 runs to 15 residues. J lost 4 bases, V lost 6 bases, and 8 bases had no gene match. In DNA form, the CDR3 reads TGTGCCAGCAGATCAGGGGGAGATCTCACCGGGGAGCTGTTTTTT. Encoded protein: CASRSGGDLTGELFF.

The CDR3 sequence: CASSLMAGQETQYF. The CDR3 nucleotides read TGTGCCAGCAGCTTGATGGCAGGGCAAGAGACCCAGTACTTC. The chain is built from TRBV5-6 and TRBJ2-5; D is possibly TRBD1 (5 bases). CDR3 size: 14 residues. CDR1 SGHDT and CDR2 YYEEEE come from the germline V gene. The V end lost 1 base, the J end lost 2 bases, and 9 bases lay between the germline ends.

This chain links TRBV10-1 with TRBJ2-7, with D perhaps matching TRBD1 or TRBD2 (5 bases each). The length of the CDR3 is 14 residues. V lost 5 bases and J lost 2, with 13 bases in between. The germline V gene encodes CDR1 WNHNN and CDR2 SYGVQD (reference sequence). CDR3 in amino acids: CASSPSGTAYEQYF. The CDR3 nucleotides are TGCGCCAGCAGTCCCTCAGGGACGGCCTACGAGCAGTACTTC.

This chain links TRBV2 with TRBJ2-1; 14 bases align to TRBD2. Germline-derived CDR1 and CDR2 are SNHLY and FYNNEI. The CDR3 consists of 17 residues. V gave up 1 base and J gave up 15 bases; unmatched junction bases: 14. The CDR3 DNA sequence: TGTGCCAGCAGTGAAGGGGATCGACTAGCGGGAGGGCTAGGGGTGTTCTTC. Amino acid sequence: CASSEGDRLAGGLGVFF. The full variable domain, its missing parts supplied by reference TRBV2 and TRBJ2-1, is EPEVTQTPSHQVTQMGQEVILRCVPISNHLYFYWYRQILGQKVEFLVSFYNNEISEKSEIFDDQFSVERPDGSNFTLKIRSTKLEDSAMYFCASSEGDRLAGGLGVFFGPGTRLTVL.

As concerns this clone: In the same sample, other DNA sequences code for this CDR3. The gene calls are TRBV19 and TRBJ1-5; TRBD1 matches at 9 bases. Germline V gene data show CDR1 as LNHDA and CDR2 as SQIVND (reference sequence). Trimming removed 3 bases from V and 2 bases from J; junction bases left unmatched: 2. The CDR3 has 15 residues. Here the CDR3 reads CASSIWDRGNQPQHF. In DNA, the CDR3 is TGTGCCAGTAGTATTTGGGACAGGGGCAATCAGCCCCAGCATTTT.